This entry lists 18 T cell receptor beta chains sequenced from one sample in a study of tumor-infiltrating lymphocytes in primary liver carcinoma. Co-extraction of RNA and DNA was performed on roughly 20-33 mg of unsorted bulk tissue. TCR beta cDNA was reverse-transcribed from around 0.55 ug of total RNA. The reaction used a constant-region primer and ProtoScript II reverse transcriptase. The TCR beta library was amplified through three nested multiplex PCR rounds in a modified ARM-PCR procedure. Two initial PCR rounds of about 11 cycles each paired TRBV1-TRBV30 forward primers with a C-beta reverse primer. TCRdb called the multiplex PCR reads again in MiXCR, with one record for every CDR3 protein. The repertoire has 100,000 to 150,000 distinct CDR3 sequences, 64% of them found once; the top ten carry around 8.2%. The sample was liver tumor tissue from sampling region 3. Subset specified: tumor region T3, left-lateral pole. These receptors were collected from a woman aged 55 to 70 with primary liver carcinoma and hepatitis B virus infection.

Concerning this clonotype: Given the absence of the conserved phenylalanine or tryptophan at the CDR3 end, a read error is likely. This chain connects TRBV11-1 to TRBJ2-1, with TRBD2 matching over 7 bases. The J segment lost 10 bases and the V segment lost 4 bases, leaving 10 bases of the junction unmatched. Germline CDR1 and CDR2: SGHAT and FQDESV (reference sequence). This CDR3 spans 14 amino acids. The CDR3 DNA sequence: TGTGCCAGCAGCTCTAGTGGGAGGGCCGCGGAGCAGTTCTAC. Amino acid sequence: CASSSSGRAAEQFY.

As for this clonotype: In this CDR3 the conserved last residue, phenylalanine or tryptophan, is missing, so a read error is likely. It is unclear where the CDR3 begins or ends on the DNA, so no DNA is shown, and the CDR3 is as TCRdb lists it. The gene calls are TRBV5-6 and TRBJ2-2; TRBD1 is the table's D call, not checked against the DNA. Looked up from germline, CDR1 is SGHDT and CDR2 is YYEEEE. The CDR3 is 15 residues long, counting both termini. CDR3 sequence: CASSRQRGYTGELFL.

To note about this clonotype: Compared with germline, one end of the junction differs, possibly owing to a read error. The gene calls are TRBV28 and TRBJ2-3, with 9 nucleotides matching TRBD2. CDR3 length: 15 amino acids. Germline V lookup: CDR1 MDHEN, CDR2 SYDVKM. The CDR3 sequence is CASSPAGGITDTHYF. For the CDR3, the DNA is TGTGCCAGCAGCCCAGCGGGAGGAATCACAGATACGCATTATTTT.

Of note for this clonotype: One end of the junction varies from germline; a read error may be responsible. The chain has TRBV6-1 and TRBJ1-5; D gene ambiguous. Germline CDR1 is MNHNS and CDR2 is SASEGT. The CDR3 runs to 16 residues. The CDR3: CASRTEGSYSNQRQHF. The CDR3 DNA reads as TGTGCCAGCAGAACCGAGGGCAGTTATAGCAATCAGCGCCAGCATTTT.

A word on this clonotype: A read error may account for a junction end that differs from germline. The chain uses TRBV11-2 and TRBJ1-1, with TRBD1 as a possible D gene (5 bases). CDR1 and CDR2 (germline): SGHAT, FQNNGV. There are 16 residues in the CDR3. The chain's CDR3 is CASSFAKLGGDTVAFF. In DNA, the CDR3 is TGTGCCAGCAGCTTCGCGAAGCTGGGGGGAGACACTGTAGCTTTCTTT.

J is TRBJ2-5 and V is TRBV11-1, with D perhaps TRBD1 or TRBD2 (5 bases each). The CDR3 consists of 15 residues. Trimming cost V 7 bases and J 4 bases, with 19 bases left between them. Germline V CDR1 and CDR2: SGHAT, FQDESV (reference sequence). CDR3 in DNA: TGTGCCAGCAACTCGCCCGGGACCGATCGAGAGACCCAGTACTTC. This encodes CASNSPGTDRETQYF.

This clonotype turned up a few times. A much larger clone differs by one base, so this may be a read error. The CDR3 protein is CAGGGTGTSPLHF. The CDR3 DNA follows: TGTGCCGGTGGGGGGACAGGGACTTCACCCCTCCACTTT. This chain links TRBV6-6 with TRBJ1-6, with 9 bases identical to TRBD1. The junction had 8 bases not matched to a gene; V was cut back by 11 bases and J by 9 bases. The CDR3 spans 13 residues. Germline V lookup: CDR1 MNHNY, CDR2 SVGAGI (reference sequence).

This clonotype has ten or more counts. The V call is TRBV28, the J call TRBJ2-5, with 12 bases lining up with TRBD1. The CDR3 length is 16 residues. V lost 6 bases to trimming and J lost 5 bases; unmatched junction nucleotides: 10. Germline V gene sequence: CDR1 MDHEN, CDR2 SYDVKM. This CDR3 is CASRTPGQGARETQYF. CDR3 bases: TGTGCCAGCAGAACTCCGGGACAGGGGGCGAGGGAGACCCAGTACTTC.

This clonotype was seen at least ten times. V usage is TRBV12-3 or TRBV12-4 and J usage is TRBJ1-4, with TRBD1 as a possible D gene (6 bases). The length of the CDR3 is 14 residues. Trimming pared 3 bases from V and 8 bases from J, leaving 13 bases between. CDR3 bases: TGTGCCAGCAGTTTTGTGGGGGGCAACGAAAAACTGTTTTTT. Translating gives CASSFVGGNEKLFF.

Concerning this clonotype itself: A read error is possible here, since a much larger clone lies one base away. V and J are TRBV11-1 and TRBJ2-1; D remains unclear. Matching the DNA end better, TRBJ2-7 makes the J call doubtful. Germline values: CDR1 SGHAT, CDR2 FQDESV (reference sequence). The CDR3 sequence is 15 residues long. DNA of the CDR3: TGTGCCGGCAGCTTTGCGGTAGCAGGCAACAATGAGCAGTACTTC. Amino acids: CAGSFAVAGNNEQYF.

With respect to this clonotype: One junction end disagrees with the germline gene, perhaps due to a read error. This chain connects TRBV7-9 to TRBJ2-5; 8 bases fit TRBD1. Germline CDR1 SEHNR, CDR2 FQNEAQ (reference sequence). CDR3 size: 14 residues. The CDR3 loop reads CTSSHGTGQETQYF. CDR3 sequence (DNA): TGTACCAGCAGTCACGGGACAGGCCAAGAGACCCAGTACTTC.

The CDR3: CASSFKTNIDTQYF. In DNA, the CDR3 is TGTGCCAGCAGCTTCAAGACTAACATAGATACGCAGTATTTT. This chain joins TRBV11-3 and TRBJ2-3; TRBD2 is a possible D gene (5 bases). V lost 3 bases and J lost 5, with 12 bases in between. Germline V gives CDR1 SGHNT, CDR2 YENEEA. This CDR3 spans 14 amino acids.

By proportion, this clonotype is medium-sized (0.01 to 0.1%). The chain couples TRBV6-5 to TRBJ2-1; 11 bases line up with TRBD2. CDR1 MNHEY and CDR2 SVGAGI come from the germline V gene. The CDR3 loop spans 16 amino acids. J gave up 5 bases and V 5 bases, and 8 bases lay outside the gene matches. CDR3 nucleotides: TGTGCCAGCAGTCCGCCGGGACTAGCGGTCCACAATGAGCAGTTCTTC. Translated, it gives CASSPPGLAVHNEQFF.

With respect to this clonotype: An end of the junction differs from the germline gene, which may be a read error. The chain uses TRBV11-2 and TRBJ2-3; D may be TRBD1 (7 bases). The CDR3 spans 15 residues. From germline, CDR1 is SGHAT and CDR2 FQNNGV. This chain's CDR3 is CAGSLDFGGTDMQYF. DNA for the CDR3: TGTGCCGGCAGCTTAGACTTTGGAGGGACAGATATGCAATATTTT.

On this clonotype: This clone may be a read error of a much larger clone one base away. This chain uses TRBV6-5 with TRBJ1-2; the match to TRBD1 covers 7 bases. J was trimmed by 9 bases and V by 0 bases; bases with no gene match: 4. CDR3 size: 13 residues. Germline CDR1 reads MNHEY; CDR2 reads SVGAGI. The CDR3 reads CASSYSTGWSYTF. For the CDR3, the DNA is TGTGCCAGCAGTTACTCGACAGGGTGGAGCTACACCTTC.

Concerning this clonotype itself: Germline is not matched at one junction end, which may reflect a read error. CDR3 coding DNA: TGTACCAGCAGTCCACTGGGACAGGGGGTCGGGCAGCCCCAGCATTTT. This encodes CTSSPLGQGVGQPQHF. V gene TRBV28 combines with J gene TRBJ1-5; 11 bases agree with TRBD1. CDR1 and CDR2 from the germline V gene are MDHEN and SYDVKM. The CDR3 is 16 amino acids.

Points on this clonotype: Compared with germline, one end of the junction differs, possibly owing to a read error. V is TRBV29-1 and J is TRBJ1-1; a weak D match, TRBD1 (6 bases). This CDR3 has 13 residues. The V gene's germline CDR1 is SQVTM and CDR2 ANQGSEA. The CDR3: CSGGQAPGTDAFF. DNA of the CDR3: TGCAGCGGGGGGCAGGCCCCCGGGACTGATGCTTTCTTT.

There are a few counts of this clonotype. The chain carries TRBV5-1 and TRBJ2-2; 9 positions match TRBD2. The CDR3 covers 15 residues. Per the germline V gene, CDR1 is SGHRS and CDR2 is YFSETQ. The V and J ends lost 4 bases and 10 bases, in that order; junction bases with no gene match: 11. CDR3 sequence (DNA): TGCGCCAGCAGCCCTGGATTAGCGGGAGCCGAGGAGCTGTTTTTT. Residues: CASSPGLAGAEELFF.